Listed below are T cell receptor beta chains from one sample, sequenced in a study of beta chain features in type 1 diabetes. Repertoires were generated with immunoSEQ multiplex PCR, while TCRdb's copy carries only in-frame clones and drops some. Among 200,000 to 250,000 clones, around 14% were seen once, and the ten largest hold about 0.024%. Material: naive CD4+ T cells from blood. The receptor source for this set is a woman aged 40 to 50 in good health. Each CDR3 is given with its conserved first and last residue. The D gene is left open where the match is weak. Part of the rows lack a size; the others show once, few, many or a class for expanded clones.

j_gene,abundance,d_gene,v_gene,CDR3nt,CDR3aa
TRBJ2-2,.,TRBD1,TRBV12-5,TGTGCTAGTGGTCCAGGACAGGGGGCCGGCGGGGAGCTGTTTTTT,CASGPGQGAGGELFF
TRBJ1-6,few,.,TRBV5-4,TGTGCCAGCAGCCGGGGAGGACTCAGCAGCTATAATTCACCCCTCCACTTT,CASSRGGLSSYNSPLHF
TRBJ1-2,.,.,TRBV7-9,TGTGCCAGCAGCTTTGCGTCCTATGGCTACACCTTC,CASSFASYGYTF
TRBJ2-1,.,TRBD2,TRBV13,TGTGCCAATGCGGGACTAGCGGGGTCCGCTGAGCAGTTCTTC,CANAGLAGSAEQFF
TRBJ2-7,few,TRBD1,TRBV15,TGTGCCACCAGCAGGGACAGGGGGCCCTACGAGCAGTACTTC,CATSRDRGPYEQYF
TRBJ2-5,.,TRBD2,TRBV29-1,TGCAGCGTTGAAGCAACGGGGGGGACTAGCGGGGCGGAGACCCAGTACTTC,CSVEATGGTSGAETQYF
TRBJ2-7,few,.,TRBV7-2,TGTGCCAGCACCCGAACGGGGGGCGATTGGTACGACGAGCAGTACTTC,CASTRTGGDWYDEQYF
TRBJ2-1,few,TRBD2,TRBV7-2,TGTGCCAGCAGCGGTCGGGCGGGGGGTACCAACAATGAGCAGTTCTTC,CASSGRAGGTNNEQFF
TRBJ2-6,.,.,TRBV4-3,TGCGCCAGCAGCTTCGCCCCCGCAGGCTCTGGGGCCAACGTCCTGACTTTC,CASSFAPAGSGANVLTF
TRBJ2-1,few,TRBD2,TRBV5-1,TGCGCCAGCAGCTTGGCCGGGACTAGCGGGGGGCACAATGAGCAGTTCTTC,CASSLAGTSGGHNEQFF
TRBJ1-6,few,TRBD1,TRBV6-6,TGTGCCAGCAGTTACCCTGGACAGGAAACACCCCTCCACTTT,CASSYPGQETPLHF
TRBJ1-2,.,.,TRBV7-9,TGTGCCAGCAGCTTAGCCGGGAGCGATGGCTACACCTTC,CASSLAGSDGYTF
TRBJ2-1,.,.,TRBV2,TGTGCCGGGGGGTACTACAATGAGCAGTTCTTC,CAGGYYNEQFF
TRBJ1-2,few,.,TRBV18,TGTGCCAGCTCACTCCTCCCCGGGGAAACGGACTATGGCTACACCTTC,CASSLLPGETDYGYTF
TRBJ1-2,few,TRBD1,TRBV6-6,TGTGCCAGCAGTTACGGCCTCAGGGGGCGGGACTATGGCTACACCTTC,CASSYGLRGRDYGYTF
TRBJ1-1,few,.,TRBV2,TGTGCCAGCAGCGTTTCCGCTTCGGGGGTGAACACTGAAGCTTTCTTT,CASSVSASGVNTEAFF
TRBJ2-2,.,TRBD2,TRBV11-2,TGTGCCAGCAGCTTAGCGGGTAGCGGGGGCGTACGGACCGGGGAGCTGTTTTTT,CASSLAGSGGVRTGELFF
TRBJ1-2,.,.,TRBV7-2,TGTGCCAGCAGCTTAGCCCTCTTCGGCTACACCTTC,CASSLALFGYTF
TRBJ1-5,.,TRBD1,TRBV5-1,TGCGCCAGCAGCCCGGGACAGGGGGCTTATCAGCCCCAGCATTTT,CASSPGQGAYQPQHF
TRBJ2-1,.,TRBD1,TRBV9,TGTGCCAGCAGTAGGAGGACAGGGGGGTACAATGAGCAGTTCTTC,CASSRRTGGYNEQFF
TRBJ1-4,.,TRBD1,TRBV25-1,TGTGCCAGCAGTGAATTGGAGGGGGCAAATGAAAAACTGTTTTTT,CASSELEGANEKLFF
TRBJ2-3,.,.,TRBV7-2,TGTGCCAGCAGCTTAACTGATACGCAGTATTTT,CASSLTDTQYF
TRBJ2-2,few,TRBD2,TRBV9,TGTGCCAGCAGCGTAGTAGGTAGCGGGGGGAACACCGGGGAGCTGTTTTTT,CASSVVGSGGNTGELFF
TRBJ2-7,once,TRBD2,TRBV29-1,TGCAGCGTGACGTCGATCGCTAGCGGGGGCTCGGAGCAGTACTTC,CSVTSIASGGSEQYF
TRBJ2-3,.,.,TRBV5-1,TGCGCCAGCAGCCGAACGACAGGCGCCTTCAGCACAGATACGCAGTATTTT,CASSRTTGAFSTDTQYF
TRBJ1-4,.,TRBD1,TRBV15,TGTGCCACCAGCAGTCACAGGGGAGAGAAACTGTTTTTT,CATSSHRGEKLFF
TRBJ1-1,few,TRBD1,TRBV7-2,TGTGCCAGCAGGAGCCTACAGGGGGCCCCCACTGAAGCTTTCTTT,CASRSLQGAPTEAFF
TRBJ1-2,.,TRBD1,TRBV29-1,TGCAGCGTTGACAGGGGGCGGGATAACTATGGCTACACCTTC,CSVDRGRDNYGYTF
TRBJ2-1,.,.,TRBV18,TGTGCCAGCTCACCACCGCCGCTAGTCTCCTACAATGAGCAGTTCTTC,CASSPPPLVSYNEQFF
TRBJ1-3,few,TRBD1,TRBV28,TGTGCCAGCTCCTCGACAGGGTCTGGAAACACCATATATTTT,CASSSTGSGNTIYF
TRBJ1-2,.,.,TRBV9,TGTGCCAGCAGCGTAGAAGGACTATATGGCTACACCTTC,CASSVEGLYGYTF
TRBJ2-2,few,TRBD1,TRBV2,TGTGCCAGCAGGGACAGGGCAACCGGGGAGCTGTTTTTT,CASRDRATGELFF
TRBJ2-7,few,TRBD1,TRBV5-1,TGCGCCAGCAGCTTGGGGGACAGGTGGAACGAGCAGTACTTC,CASSLGDRWNEQYF
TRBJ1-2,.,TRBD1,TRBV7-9,TGTGCCAGCAGCTTTTTCTTGACAGGGGGATGGAATGGCTACACCTTC,CASSFFLTGGWNGYTF
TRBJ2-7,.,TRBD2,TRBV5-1,TGCGCCAGCAGCCCCATAGCGGGGGGTGACTACGAGCAGTACTTC,CASSPIAGGDYEQYF
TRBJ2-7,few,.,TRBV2,TGTGCCAGCAGGATGGGGGCATACGAGCAGTACTTC,CASRMGAYEQYF
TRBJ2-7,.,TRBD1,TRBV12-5,TGTGCTAGTGGTTTGGTACTCGGACAGGTTACCTACGAGCAGTACTTC,CASGLVLGQVTYEQYF
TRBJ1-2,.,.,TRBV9,TGTGCCAGCAGCGCAATACCGACAGGACCTTCAAATGGCTACACCTTC,CASSAIPTGPSNGYTF
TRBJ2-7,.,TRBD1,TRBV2,TGTGCCAGCCGAGACAGGGGGTTCGAGCAGTACTTC,CASRDRGFEQYF
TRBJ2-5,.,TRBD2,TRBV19,TGTGCCAGTAGTATGGTAGCGGGGCCCCTGGGGACCCAGTACTTC,CASSMVAGPLGTQYF
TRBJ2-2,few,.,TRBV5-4,TGTGCCAGCAGCCCTCCCCCAGGGCCCGGGGAGCTGTTTTTT,CASSPPPGPGELFF
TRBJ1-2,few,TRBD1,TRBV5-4,TGTGCCAGCAGCGTCCGGGACAGGGATAACTATGGCTACACCTTC,CASSVRDRDNYGYTF
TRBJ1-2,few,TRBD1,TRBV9,TGTGCCAGCAGAGAAACAGGGGGCGGAGGTAACTATGGCTACACCTTC,CASRETGGGGNYGYTF
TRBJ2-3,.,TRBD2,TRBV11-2,TGTGCCAGCAGCTTAGTCGCGACTAGCCCAGATACGCAGTATTTT,CASSLVATSPDTQYF
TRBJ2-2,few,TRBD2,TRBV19,TGTGCCAGTGATCCCGGACTGACTAGCGGTAACACCGGGGAGCTGTTTTTT,CASDPGLTSGNTGELFF
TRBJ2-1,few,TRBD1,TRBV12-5,TGTGCTAGTGGTCTGGGGACAGGGCCCCATGAGCAGTTCTTC,CASGLGTGPHEQFF
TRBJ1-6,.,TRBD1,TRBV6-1,TGTGCCAGCAGTGGGGAACAGGGGCGATGGTCCTATAATTCACCCCTCCACTTT,CASSGEQGRWSYNSPLHF
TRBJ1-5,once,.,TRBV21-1,TGTGCCAGCAGCAAGGAAAAACAGCCCAATCAGCCCCAGCATTTT,CASSKEKQPNQPQHF
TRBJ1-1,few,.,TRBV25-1,TGTGCCAGCAGTGAAGATGAGACAGGCTGGAACACTGAAGCTTTCTTT,CASSEDETGWNTEAFF
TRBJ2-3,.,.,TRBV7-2,TGTGCCAGCAGCTTAGCGCTAAGGACAGAAAGCACAGATACGCAGTATTTT,CASSLALRTESTDTQYF
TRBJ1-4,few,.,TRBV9,TGTGCCAGCAGCGTAGAGCAGGGCCGAATTAATGAAAAACTGTTTTTT,CASSVEQGRINEKLFF
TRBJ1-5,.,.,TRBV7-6,TGTGCCAGCAGCTTAGGTGCAGGGAATAGCAATCAGCCCCAGCATTTT,CASSLGAGNSNQPQHF
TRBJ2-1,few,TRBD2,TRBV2,TGTGCCAGCTTAACTAGCGGGGGACATCATGAGCAGTTCTTC,CASLTSGGHHEQFF
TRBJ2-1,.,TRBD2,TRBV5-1,TGCGCCAGCAGCTTGCTGTCTAGCCTAGCGGGGGCCTACAATGAGCAGTTCTTC,CASSLLSSLAGAYNEQFF